Listed below are T cell receptor beta chains from one sample, sequenced in a study of human CD8 memory T cell subsets. From the 5' RACE reads, TCRdb lists one entry per CDR3 protein and no DNA. The repertoire table contains some 8,000 distinct CDR3 sequences. What was sequenced was CD8+ T cells from PBMCs. The source is a human donor in good health. CDR3s include the opening cysteine and the closing phenylalanine or tryptophan. The order of the fields is J gene, V gene, CDR3 protein.

>TRBJ2-1|TRBV7-6
CASSLRGVFIHNEQFF
>TRBJ2-2|TRBV9
CASQTSPGELFF
>TRBJ2-1|TRBV28
CASRAGSNYNEQFF
>TRBJ1-2|TRBV9
CASSVSGRWDYGYTF
>TRBJ2-7|TRBV20-1
CSARSSGGQGYEQYF
>TRBJ1-2|TRBV21-1
CASSTGQGVTGYTF
>TRBJ1-1|TRBV15
CATSRGTGGQPEAFF
>TRBJ2-2|TRBV5-4
CASSLGPAGELFF
>TRBJ2-7|TRBV2
CASQPGTGAYEQYF
>TRBJ2-7|TRBV4-2
CASSQTLAYAYEQYF
>TRBJ2-6|TRBV6-5
CASSTRVDGANVLTF